This T cell receptor (beta chain) is drawn from a study of cytomegalovirus exposure and HLA in healthy donors. The study, taken as a whole, reports: Relative to equally common others, HLA-associated TCR beta chains showed greater clonal expansion in a later analysis. Later work found most CMV-associated TCR beta chains apparently HLA-restricted. In a later analysis, HLA-C alleles had the fewest associated TCRs, DRB1 alleles the most.

Germline values: CDR1 SGHTA, CDR2 FQGNSA. The length of the CDR3 is 15 residues. V was clipped by 5 bases and J by 0 bases; unmatched bases: 4. With respect to this clone: Its antigen is currently unknown.

Primers for the PCR totalled 60 Vbeta and 13 Jbeta. TCRdb's copy holds only in-frame clones and misses some; the assay was immunoSEQ multiplex PCR. The repertoire holds 150,000 to 200,000 clones, with 79% as singletons. The sample consisted of PBMCs. The V call is TRBV7-2, the J call TRBJ2-1, with 7 bases matching TRBD2. This TCR came from a woman aged 45 to 65 in good health and CMV-seronegative. This CDR3 is CASSREGSSYNEQFF. CDR3 DNA sequence: TGTGCCAGCAGCAGGGAGGGGAGCTCCTACAATGAGCAGTTCTTC.